A selection of T cell receptor beta chains follows, all from one sample in a study of T cells after yellow fever vaccination. TCRdb re-called the 5' RACE reads with MiXCR, one entry per CDR3 protein. The data show under 400,000 distinct CDR3 sequences, with approximately 13% seen just once and 3.2% held by the top ten. Sequencing was performed on CD4+ T cells sorted from PBMCs, taken 15 days after the yellow fever booster vaccination. The receptors were gathered from a man younger than 35 who received the YFV17D yellow fever vaccine. Both conserved end residues are part of each CDR3. D genes are given only for firm matches. A clone size is listed for some rows: how often the clone was seen (once, few, many), or a class if it is expanded.

size,V,J,D,CDR3,DNA
few,TRBV10-3,TRBJ1-2,-,CAISESTRLEAGYTF,TGTGCCATCAGTGAGTCGACCCGCCTCGAGGCCGGCTACACCTTC
few,TRBV6-5,TRBJ1-2,TRBD1,CASSWIDREAGYTF,TGTGCCAGCAGTTGGATCGACAGGGAAGCTGGCTACACCTTC
-,TRBV4-2,TRBJ2-1,TRBD1,CASSLQGRDEQFF,TGTGCCAGCAGCTTACAGGGGCGCGATGAGCAGTTCTTC
many,TRBV12-3/TRBV12-4,TRBJ2-3,-,CASSLAGGRSTQYF,TGTGCCAGCAGTTTAGCGGGGGGGCGGTCGACGCAGTATTTT
many,TRBV5-1,TRBJ2-2,-,CASSLIGNTGELFF,TGCGCCAGCAGCTTGATAGGGAACACCGGGGAGCTGTTTTTT
few,TRBV6-4,TRBJ1-6,-,CASSDGTGNSPLHF,TGTGCCAGCAGTGACGGAACAGGCAATTCACCCCTCCACTTT
-,TRBV11-2,TRBJ1-4,TRBD1,CASSPGQYNEKLFF,TGTGCCAGCAGTCCGGGACAGTATAATGAAAAACTGTTTTTT
few,TRBV27,TRBJ2-1,-,CASGRLGFLRSSYNEQFF,TGTGCCAGCGGGAGACTGGGGTTTTTGAGGTCCTCCTACAATGAGCAGTTCTTC
few,TRBV18,TRBJ1-4,-,CASSPLWGTNEKLFF,TGTGCCAGCTCACCCCTTTGGGGGACTAATGAAAAACTGTTTTTT
-,TRBV10-1,TRBJ2-1,TRBD1,CASSMDRGNEQFF,TGCGCCAGCAGTATGGACAGGGGCAATGAGCAGTTCTTC
few,TRBV4-2,TRBJ1-2,-,CASSQDAPGARNYGYTF,TGTGCCAGCAGCCAAGACGCCCCGGGGGCGAGAAACTATGGCTACACCTTC
few,TRBV5-1,TRBJ2-3,TRBD2,CASSNERGGKDTQYF,TGCGCCAGCAGCAATGAGCGGGGGGGCAAAGATACGCAGTATTTT
many,TRBV7-9,TRBJ2-3,TRBD1,CASNSWTGSPDTQYF,TGTGCCAGCAACTCCTGGACAGGGTCTCCAGATACGCAGTATTTT
-,TRBV7-2,TRBJ1-4,-,CASSLNRVNEKLFF,TGTGCCAGCAGCCTAAACAGGGTTAATGAAAAACTGTTTTTT
few,TRBV28,TRBJ2-3,TRBD1,CASSGTGGSDTQYF,TGTGCCAGCTCCGGGACAGGGGGCTCGGATACGCAGTATTTT
many,TRBV4-1,TRBJ2-2,-,CASSRLTGSGELFF,TGCGCCAGCAGCCGACTAACAGGGTCCGGGGAGCTGTTTTTT